These 23 T cell receptor beta chains originate from one sample sequenced in a study of T cells in Graves' hyperthyroidism and ophthalmopathy. Amplification of TCR beta CDR3 regions used RNA as the template. TCR CDR3 underwent first-round RT-PCR with the HTBI primer set. TCRdb independently ran MiXCR on the multiplex PCR reads; one entry per CDR3 protein. The table shows 600,000 or so distinct CDR3 sequences, with around 16% occurring only once. The sample comprised blood. All receptors come from a woman younger than 45 with Graves' hyperthyroidism.

The genes are TRBV27 and TRBJ2-7, with 12 bases matching TRBD2. Germline loops: CDR1 MNHEY, CDR2 SMNVEV (reference sequence). J gave up 2 bases and V 2 bases, and 4 bases lay outside the gene matches. This CDR3 region has 16 residues. The DNA of the CDR3 is TGTGCCAGCAGTTTAGCGCTAGCGGGAGGGCCCTACGAGCAGTACTTC. Translation gives CASSLALAGGPYEQYF.

This clonotype has at least ten counts. The chain links TRBV28 to TRBJ2-7; 9 bases line up with TRBD2. CDR3 length: 16 amino acids. Germline CDR1 and CDR2: MDHEN and SYDVKM. J lost 3 bases, V lost 2 bases, and 8 bases had no gene match. CDR3: CASSLAEREVYYEQYF. Here the CDR3 DNA reads TGTGCCAGCAGTTTAGCGGAGCGGGAGGTCTACTACGAGCAGTACTTC.

This clonotype was found once. V and J are TRBV29-1 and TRBJ1-1, with 10 bases lining up with TRBD1. V gave up 3 bases and J gave up 4 bases; unmatched junction bases: 5. This CDR3 has 14 residues. CDR1 and CDR2 (germline): SQVTM, ANQGSEA. The CDR3 spells CSVEGQGYGTEAFF. CDR3 DNA: TGCAGCGTTGAGGGACAGGGGTATGGCACTGAAGCTTTCTTT.

This clonotype has a handful of counts. A much larger clone lies one base from this, so it may be a read error. The genes are TRBV12-3 or TRBV12-4 and TRBJ2-7; TRBD1 matches 7 bases. The CDR3 consists of 14 residues. CDR3 residues: CAGSLGTVDYEQYF. The CDR3 DNA reads as TGTGCCGGCAGTTTGGGGACAGTAGACTACGAGCAGTACTTC.

This clonotype showed up many times. J is TRBJ2-5 and V is TRBV7-9; no firm D call. The CDR3 has 12 amino acids. The V gene's germline CDR1 is SEHNR and CDR2 FQNEAQ (reference sequence). Trimming shortened V by 6 bases and J by 4 bases, and 9 bases separated the two germline ends. The CDR3, as DNA: TGTGCCAGCAGTTTTGGCGGAGAGACCCAGTACTTC. Protein product: CASSFGGETQYF.

The chain combines TRBV19 with TRBJ1-1; 7 nucleotides agree with TRBD1. V lost 4 bases to trimming and J lost 5 bases; unmatched junction nucleotides: 4. The CDR3 has 13 amino acids. Germline V gives CDR1 LNHDA, CDR2 SQIVND (reference sequence). CDR3 sequence reads: CASSTGGGTEAFF. For the CDR3, the DNA is TGTGCCAGTAGTACAGGGGGGGGGACTGAAGCTTTCTTT.

V and J are TRBV15 and TRBJ2-1; no definite D call. The ends were cut back, 0 bases at V and 7 bases at J, with 7 bases in the middle. CDR3 length: 13 residues. CDR1 LNHNV and CDR2 YYDKDF come from the germline V gene (reference sequence). CDR3 protein: CATSRDPINEQFF. Here the CDR3 DNA reads TGTGCCACCAGCAGAGACCCGATAAATGAGCAGTTCTTC.

This clonotype was detected only a few times. The V call is TRBV20-1, the J call TRBJ2-5, with TRBD1 as a possible D gene (6 bases). V was shortened by 6 bases and J by 2 bases, with 31 bases between the two germline ends. CDR1 and CDR2 from the germline V gene are DFQATT and SNEGSKA (reference sequence). This CDR3 contains 19 residues. The CDR3 sequence is CSARGHGAIGQLEQETQYF. The CDR3 DNA reads TGCAGTGCCAGGGGTCACGGTGCTATAGGACAGCTAGAACAAGAGACCCAGTACTTC.

V gene TRBV29-1 combines with J gene TRBJ2-7; 8 bases fit TRBD2. The CDR3 has 14 amino acids. The V gene's germline CDR1 is SQVTM and CDR2 ANQGSEA. The J segment lost 7 bases and the V segment lost 6 bases, leaving 14 bases of the junction unmatched. The CDR3 nucleotides are TGCAGCGTCGCTTCGGGTAGCGGGACTTTTGAGCAGTACTTC. It encodes CSVASGSGTFEQYF.

CDR3 sequence: CASSPGRALAKNIQYF. The CDR3, as DNA: TGTGCCAGCAGTCCCGGTCGGGCCCTAGCCAAAAACATTCAGTACTTC. The V and J genes are TRBV6-2 or TRBV6-3 and TRBJ2-4; D call uncertain. The V end lost 5 bases, the J end lost 0 bases, and 14 bases lay between the germline ends. Germline CDR1 MNHEY, CDR2 SVGEGT. The CDR3 has 16 residues.

This clonotype was observed a few times. V and J are TRBV19 and TRBJ1-1; D is perhaps TRBD1 (6 bases). There are 12 residues in the CDR3. Trimming left V 10 bases short and J 10 bases short, with 19 bases between. Germline-derived CDR1 and CDR2 are LNHDA and SQIVND (reference sequence). The CDR3 reads CATTGTPKGAFF. DNA for the CDR3: TGTGCCACTACCGGGACACCCAAGGGAGCTTTCTTT.

This clonotype occurred a few times. The V and J genes are TRBV5-1 and TRBJ2-3; D may correspond to TRBD1 or TRBD2 (5 bases each). Trimming shortened V by 2 bases and J by 2 bases, and 9 bases separated the two germline ends. Germline V lookup: CDR1 SGHRS, CDR2 YFSETQ. The length of the CDR3 is 14 residues. The CDR3 DNA is TGCGCCAGCAGCTTTGAGGGGTTCACAGATACGCAGTATTTT. Amino acids: CASSFEGFTDTQYF.

This clonotype showed up many times. The genes are TRBV2 and TRBJ2-7, with 9 bases that match TRBD2. Germline V CDR1 and CDR2: SNHLY, FYNNEI. The CDR3 runs to 12 residues. The junction had 4 bases not matched to a gene; V was cut back by 7 bases and J by 6 bases. The CDR3 DNA reads as TGTGCCAGCAAGCGGGAGGAGTTCGAGCAGTACTTC. It encodes CASKREEFEQYF.

This clonotype was detected many times. The chain has TRBV27 and TRBJ2-1; 11 bases match TRBD2. The CDR3 loop spans 16 amino acids. CDR1 and CDR2 (germline): MNHEY, SMNVEV (reference sequence). The junction had 10 bases not matched to a gene; V was cut back by 4 bases and J by 8 bases. CDR3 in amino acids: CASSSQKLAGVDEQFF. As DNA, the CDR3 is TGTGCCAGCAGTTCCCAAAAACTAGCGGGAGTCGATGAGCAGTTCTTC.

The rearrangement uses TRBV6-2 or TRBV6-3 and TRBJ2-7, with D perhaps given as TRBD1 or TRBD2 (5 bases each). V was cut by 2 bases and J by 2 bases, with 10 bases left in between. Germline loops: CDR1 MNHEY, CDR2 SVGEGT. This CDR3 spans 14 amino acids. CDR3 sequence (DNA): TGTGCCAGCAGTTACGGAGGACACACCTACGAGCAGTACTTC. Encoded protein: CASSYGGHTYEQYF.

The sample holds many counts of this clonotype. The V and J genes are TRBV11-1 and TRBJ2-1, with D unresolved. The length of the CDR3 is 16 residues. CDR1 and CDR2 from the germline V gene are SGHAT and FQDESV (reference sequence). V lost 1 base and J 6 bases, leaving 16 bases between the germline ends. CDR3 residues: CASSLEVVPRGNEQFF. The CDR3 DNA follows: TGTGCCAGCAGCTTAGAGGTAGTCCCACGTGGCAATGAGCAGTTCTTC.

The table lists this clonotype with a few counts. This sequence joins TRBV30 and TRBJ1-1, with D unresolved. CDR1 is GTSNPN and CDR2 is SVGIG in the germline V gene (reference sequence). Trimming took off 1 base at V and 0 bases at J, with 6 bases between the two ends. The CDR3 is 13 residues long. The CDR3 DNA reads as TGTGCCTGGAGTGGACAAGTGAACACTGAAGCTTTCTTT. Translating it yields CAWSGQVNTEAFF.

This chain links TRBV18 with TRBJ2-1; perhaps TRBD2 as D (6 bases). The germline V gene encodes CDR1 KGHSH and CDR2 LQKENI. This CDR3 region has 16 residues. Trimming stripped 0 bases from V and 9 bases from J, with 18 bases between. CDR3: CASSPPWDGGRGEQFF. CDR3 sequence (DNA): TGTGCCAGCTCACCACCGTGGGACGGGGGAAGGGGTGAGCAGTTCTTC.

This clonotype was counted at least ten times. The V call is TRBV2, the J call TRBJ2-3; 8 bases align to TRBD2. This CDR3 is 14 amino acids long. V lost 8 bases and J lost 4; bases outside the gene matches: 8. Looked up from germline, CDR1 is SNHLY and CDR2 is FYNNEI. Written as DNA, the CDR3 is TGTGCCAGCTCCCGGGAGGGTGGGGCAGATACGCAGTATTTT. Translating gives CASSREGGADTQYF.

The chain is built from TRBV7-9 and TRBJ1-4; 12 bases align to TRBD1. Germline CDR1 and CDR2: SEHNR and FQNEAQ (reference sequence). The CDR3 runs 15 residues. V gave up 4 bases and J gave up 8 bases; unmatched junction bases: 5. CDR3 nucleotide sequence: TGTGCCAGCAGCTATGGGACAGGGGGCGAGGAAAAACTGTTTTTT. As protein: CASSYGTGGEEKLFF.

This clonotype turned up a few times. The rearrangement joins TRBV5-1 to TRBJ2-2, with TRBD2 matching 14 bases. Germline trimming cut 5 bases from V and 6 bases from J; bases unmatched to any gene: 6. Germline loops: CDR1 SGHRS, CDR2 YFSETQ. This CDR3 is built from 16 residues. CDR3 loop: CASRGLAGADPGELFF. The CDR3 DNA sequence: TGCGCCAGCAGGGGACTAGCGGGAGCCGACCCCGGGGAGCTGTTTTTT.

The chain carries TRBV5-5 and TRBJ2-5, with D perhaps matching TRBD1 or TRBD2 (5 bases each). CDR1 and CDR2 from the germline V gene are SGHKS and YYEKEE (reference sequence). The CDR3 is 14 amino acids. Deletions cut 1 base from V and 1 base from J, with 8 bases between. The CDR3 reads CASSLIGTQETQYF. CDR3 nucleotide sequence: TGTGCCAGCAGCTTGATCGGGACCCAAGAGACCCAGTACTTC.

This clonotype was picked up many times. CDR3 in DNA: TGTGCCAGCAGCTTAGAACTAGCGGGAGCGGGGGAGACCCAGTACTTC. Translating gives CASSLELAGAGETQYF. The rearrangement joins TRBV7-2 to TRBJ2-5; 11 nucleotides match TRBD2. Trimming took 1 base from V and 5 from J; bases not matched to a gene: 6. CDR3 length: 16 amino acids. CDR1 is SGHTA and CDR2 is FQGNSA in the germline V gene.